A single sample gave rise to the 5 T cell receptor beta chains below, sequenced in a study of T cell changes during pregnancy in multiple sclerosis. The protocol was immunoSEQ multiplex PCR, while the TCRdb copy is restricted to in-frame clones and leaves out a portion. This sample has approximately 44,000 clones, with 80% to 95% found just once. The sample in question was CD4+ T cells from peripheral blood mononuclear cells, obtained in the third trimester of pregnancy. Source of these receptors: a female donor with multiple sclerosis, enrolled in a pregnancy study.

The V call is TRBV14, the J call TRBJ2-1, with 11 bases fitting TRBD2. The CDR3 length is 15 residues. Per germline, CDR1 SGHDN and CDR2 FVKESK. The J segment lost 8 bases and the V segment lost 4 bases, leaving 7 bases of the junction unmatched. The CDR3: CASSPWTSGSYEQFF. CDR3 DNA: TGTGCCAGCAGCCCGTGGACTAGCGGGTCTTATGAGCAGTTCTTC.

The rearrangement joins TRBV4-3 to TRBJ2-3, with TRBD2 as a possible D gene (5 bases). This CDR3 spans 14 amino acids. Germline CDR1 reads LGHNA; CDR2 reads YSLEER. V lost 4 bases and J lost 1, with 9 bases in between. CDR3 amino acids: CASSRGDGTDTQYF. In DNA form, the CDR3 reads TGCGCCAGCAGCCGGGGAGACGGCACAGATACGCAGTATTTT.

This sequence joins TRBV6-4 and TRBJ2-3; 8 nucleotides line up with TRBD2. Germline V lookup: CDR1 MRHNA, CDR2 SNTAGT. The CDR3 is 14 residues long. The V segment lost 4 bases and the J segment 6 bases; nucleotides outside the gene matches: 6. The CDR3 loop reads CASSALAGMDTQYF. The CDR3 nucleotides are TGTGCCAGCAGTGCCTTAGCGGGAATGGATACGCAGTATTTT.

The CDR3 protein is CASSESGSGADTQYF. The CDR3 bases are TGTGCCAGCAGTGAGAGTGGGAGCGGTGCAGATACGCAGTATTTT. The V call is TRBV6-4, the J call TRBJ2-3; a possible D gene is TRBD2 (5 bases). The germline V gene has CDR1 MRHNA and CDR2 SNTAGT. The CDR3 is 15 residues long. Trimming took off 3 bases at V and 4 bases at J, with 14 bases between the two ends.

The CDR3 DNA sequence: TGTGCCAGCAGCTCTCCTCTCAGGGGGCTCTACAATGAGCAGTTCTTC. Amino acid sequence: CASSSPLRGLYNEQFF. The genes are TRBV27 and TRBJ2-1, with TRBD1 matching over 8 bases. V dropped 6 bases and J dropped 3; count of bases not matched to a gene: 10. The CDR3 runs to 16 residues. The germline CDR1 and CDR2 sequences are MNHEY and SMNVEV (reference sequence).